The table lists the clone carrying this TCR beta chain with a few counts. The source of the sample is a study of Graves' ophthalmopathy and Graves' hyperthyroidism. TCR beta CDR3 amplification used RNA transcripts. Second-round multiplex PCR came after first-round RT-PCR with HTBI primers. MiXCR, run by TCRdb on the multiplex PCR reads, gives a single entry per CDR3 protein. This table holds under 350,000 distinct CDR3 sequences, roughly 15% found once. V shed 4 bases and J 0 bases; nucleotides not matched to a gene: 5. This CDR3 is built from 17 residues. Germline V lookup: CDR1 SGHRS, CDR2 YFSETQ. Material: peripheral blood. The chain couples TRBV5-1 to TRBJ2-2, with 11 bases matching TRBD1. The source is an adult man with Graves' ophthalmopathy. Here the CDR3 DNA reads TGCGCCAGCAGCCCCGGGACAGGGGGATCGAACACCGGGGAGCTGTTTTTT. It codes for CASSPGTGGSNTGELFF. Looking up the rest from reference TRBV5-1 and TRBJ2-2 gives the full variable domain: KAGVTQTPRYLIKTRGQQVTLSCSPISGHRSVSWYQQTPGQGLQFLFEYFSETQRNKGNFPGRFSGRQFSNSRSEMNVSTLELGDSALYLCASSPGTGGSNTGELFFGEGSRLTVL.